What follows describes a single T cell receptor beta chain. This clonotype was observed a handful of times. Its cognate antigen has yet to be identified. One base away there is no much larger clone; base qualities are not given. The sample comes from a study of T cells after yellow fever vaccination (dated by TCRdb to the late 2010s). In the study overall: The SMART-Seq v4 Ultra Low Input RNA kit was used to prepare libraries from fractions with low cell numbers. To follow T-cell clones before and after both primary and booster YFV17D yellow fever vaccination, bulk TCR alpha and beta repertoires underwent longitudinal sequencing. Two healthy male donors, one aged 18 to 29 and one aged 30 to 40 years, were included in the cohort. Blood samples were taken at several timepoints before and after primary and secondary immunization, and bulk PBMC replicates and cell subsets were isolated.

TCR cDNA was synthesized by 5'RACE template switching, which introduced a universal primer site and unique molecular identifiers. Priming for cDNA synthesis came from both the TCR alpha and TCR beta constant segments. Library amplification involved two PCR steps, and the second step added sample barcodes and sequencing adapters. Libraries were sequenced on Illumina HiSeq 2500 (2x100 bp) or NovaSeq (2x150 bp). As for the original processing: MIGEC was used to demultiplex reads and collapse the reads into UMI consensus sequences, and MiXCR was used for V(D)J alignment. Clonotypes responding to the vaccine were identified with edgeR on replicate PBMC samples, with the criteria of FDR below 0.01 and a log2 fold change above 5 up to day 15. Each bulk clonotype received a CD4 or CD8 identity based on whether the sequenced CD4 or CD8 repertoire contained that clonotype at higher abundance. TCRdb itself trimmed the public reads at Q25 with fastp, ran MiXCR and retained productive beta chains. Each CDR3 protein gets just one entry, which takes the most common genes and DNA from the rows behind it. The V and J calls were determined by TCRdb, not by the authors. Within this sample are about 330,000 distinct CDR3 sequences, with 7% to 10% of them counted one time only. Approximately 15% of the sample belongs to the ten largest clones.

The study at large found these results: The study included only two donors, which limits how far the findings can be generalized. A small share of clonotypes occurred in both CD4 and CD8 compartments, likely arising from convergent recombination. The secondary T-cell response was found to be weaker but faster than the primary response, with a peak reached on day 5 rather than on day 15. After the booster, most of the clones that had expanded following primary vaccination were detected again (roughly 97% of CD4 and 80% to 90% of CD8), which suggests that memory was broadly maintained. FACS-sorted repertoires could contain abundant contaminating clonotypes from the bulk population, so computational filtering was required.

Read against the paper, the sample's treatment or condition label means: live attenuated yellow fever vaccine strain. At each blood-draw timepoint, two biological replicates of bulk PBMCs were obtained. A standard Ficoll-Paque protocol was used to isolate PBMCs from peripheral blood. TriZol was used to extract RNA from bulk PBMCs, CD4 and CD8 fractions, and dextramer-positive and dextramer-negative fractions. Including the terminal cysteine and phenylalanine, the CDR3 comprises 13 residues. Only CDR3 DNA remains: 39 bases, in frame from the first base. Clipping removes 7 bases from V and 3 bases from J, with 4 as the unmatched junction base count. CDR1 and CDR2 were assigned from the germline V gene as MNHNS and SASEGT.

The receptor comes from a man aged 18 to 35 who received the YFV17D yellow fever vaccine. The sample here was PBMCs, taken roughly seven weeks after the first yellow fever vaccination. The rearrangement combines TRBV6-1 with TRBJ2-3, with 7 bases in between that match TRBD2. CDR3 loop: CASTGGRTDTQYF. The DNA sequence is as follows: TGTGCCAGCACCGGGGGGAGGACAGATACGCAGTATTTT.